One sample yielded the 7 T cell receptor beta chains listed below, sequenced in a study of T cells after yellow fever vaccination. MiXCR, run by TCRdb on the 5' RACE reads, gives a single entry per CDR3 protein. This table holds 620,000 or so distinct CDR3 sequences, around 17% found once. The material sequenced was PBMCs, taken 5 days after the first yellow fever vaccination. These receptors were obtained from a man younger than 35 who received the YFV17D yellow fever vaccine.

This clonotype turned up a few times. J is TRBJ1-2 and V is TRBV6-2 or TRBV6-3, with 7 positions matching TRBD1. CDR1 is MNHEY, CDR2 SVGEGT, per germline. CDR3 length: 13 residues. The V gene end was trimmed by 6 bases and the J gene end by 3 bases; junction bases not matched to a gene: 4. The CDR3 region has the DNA TGTGCCAGCAGGGGGACAGCCTACTATGGCTACACCTTC. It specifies CASRGTAYYGYTF.

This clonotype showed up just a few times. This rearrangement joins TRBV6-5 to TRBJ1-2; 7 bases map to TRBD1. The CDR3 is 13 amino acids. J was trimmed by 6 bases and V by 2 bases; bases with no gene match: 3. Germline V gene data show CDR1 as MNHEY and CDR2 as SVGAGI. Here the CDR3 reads CASSYGQGDGYTF. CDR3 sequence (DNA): TGTGCCAGCAGTTACGGGCAGGGGGATGGCTACACCTTC.

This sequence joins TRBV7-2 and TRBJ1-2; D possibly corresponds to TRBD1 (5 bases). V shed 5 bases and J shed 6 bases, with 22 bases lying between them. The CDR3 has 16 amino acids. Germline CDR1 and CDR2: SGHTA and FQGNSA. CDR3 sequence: CASSQTNPPLGDGYTF. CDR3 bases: TGTGCCAGCAGCCAAACCAACCCCCCCTTGGGGGATGGCTACACCTTC.

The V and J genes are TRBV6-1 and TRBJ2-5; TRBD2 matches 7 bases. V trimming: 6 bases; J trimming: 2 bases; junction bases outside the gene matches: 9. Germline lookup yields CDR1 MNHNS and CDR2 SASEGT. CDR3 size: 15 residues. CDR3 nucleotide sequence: TGTGCCAGCAGAGATAGCGGGCGGAGGCAAGAGACCCAGTACTTC. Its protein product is CASRDSGRRQETQYF.

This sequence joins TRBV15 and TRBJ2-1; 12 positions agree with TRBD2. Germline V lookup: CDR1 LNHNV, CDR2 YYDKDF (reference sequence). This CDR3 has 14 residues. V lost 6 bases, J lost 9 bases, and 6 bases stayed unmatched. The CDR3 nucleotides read TGTGCCACCAGGGCTAGCGGGGGGGCCGGTGAGCAGTTCTTC. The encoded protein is CATRASGGAGEQFF. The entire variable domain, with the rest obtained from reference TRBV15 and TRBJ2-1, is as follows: DAMVIQNPRYQVTQFGKPVTLSCSQTLNHNVMYWYQQKSSQAPKLLFHYYDKDFNNEADTPDNFQSRRPNTSFCFLDIRSPGLGDTAMYLCATRASGGAGEQFFGPGTRLTVL.

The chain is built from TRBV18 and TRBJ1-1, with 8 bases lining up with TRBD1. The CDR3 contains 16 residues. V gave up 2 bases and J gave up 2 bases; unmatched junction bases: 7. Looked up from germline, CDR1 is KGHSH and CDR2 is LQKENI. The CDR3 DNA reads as TGTGCCAGCTCACCAGGGCTGGGACAGGCAAACACTGAAGCTTTCTTT. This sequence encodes CASSPGLGQANTEAFF.

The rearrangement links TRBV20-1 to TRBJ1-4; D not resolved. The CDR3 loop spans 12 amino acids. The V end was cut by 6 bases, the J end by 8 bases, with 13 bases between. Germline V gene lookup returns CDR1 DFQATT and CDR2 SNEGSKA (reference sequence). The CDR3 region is CSARAAYEKLFF. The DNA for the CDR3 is TGCAGTGCGCGGGCGGCCTACGAAAAACTGTTTTTT.